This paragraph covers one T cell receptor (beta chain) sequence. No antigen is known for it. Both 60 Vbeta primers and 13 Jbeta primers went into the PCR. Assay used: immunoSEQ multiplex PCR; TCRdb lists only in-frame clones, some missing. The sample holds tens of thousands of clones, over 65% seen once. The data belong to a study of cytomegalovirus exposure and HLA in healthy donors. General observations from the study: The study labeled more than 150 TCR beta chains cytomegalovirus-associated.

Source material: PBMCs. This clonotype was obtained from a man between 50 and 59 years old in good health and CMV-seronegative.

The CDR3 is CASSEASGTNTDTQYF. The CDR3 DNA is TGTGCCAGCAGTGAGGCTAGCGGGACTAACACAGATACGCAGTATTTT. The V gene is TRBV2, the J gene TRBJ2-3; 9 bases are shared with TRBD2. The CDR3 is 16 residues long. The germline gives CDR1 SNHLY, CDR2 FYNNEI. V gave up 3 bases and J gave up 2 bases; unmatched junction bases: 6.